This note documents a single T cell receptor beta chain sequence. This clonotype was recorded a few times. Its cognate antigen has yet to be identified. Base-call qualities are not available, and no considerably larger clone is one nucleotide away. From the cysteine up to the phenylalanine, the CDR3 has a length of 12 residues. The sequence is cut down to CDR3 DNA, 36 bases in frame from base 1. At the junction V is shortened by 5 bases and J by 5 bases, with 10 bases in between. Sequences SQVTM (CDR1) and ANQGSEA (CDR2) are obtained from the germline V gene. The sample belongs to a study of T cells in Graves' hyperthyroidism and ophthalmopathy (dated by TCRdb to between 2019 and 2020). Study-wide context: Peripheral blood was collected at initial diagnosis, before any treatment. A discovery cohort of about a hundred patients, roughly 40 with Graves' ophthalmopathy and about 58 with stable Graves' hyperthyroidism, was used to find distinguishing TCR V-J signatures. Prospective prediction of ophthalmopathy was tested in an independent validation cohort consisting of 18 hyperthyroidism patients and approximately 16 patients who later progressed to ophthalmopathy. The 75 to 100 discovery patients were divided at random into training and test sets in a 7:3 ratio. In addition, the study compared T-cell repertoires in thyroid tissue and in blood from about 6 Graves' hyperthyroidism patients. Following sampling, methimazole starting at 30 mg daily was given to hyperthyroidism patients, and high-dose intravenous methylprednisolone was given to ophthalmopathy patients. According to the paper, TCR Vbeta CDR3 sequencing was carried out on more than 120 peripheral blood samples, which came from 40 to 45 ophthalmopathy, approximately 78 hyperthyroidism and roughly 17 progressor patients. Study-level results and caveats: In validation, the model predicted progression to ophthalmopathy a median of about 6.8 months before onset, with 65% to 71% sensitivity and about 72% specificity. Sample size was not statistically predetermined, and blinding of investigators to group allocation was not performed. In cross-validation, a model built on a 13 V-J signature told ophthalmopathy apart from stable hyperthyroidism with under 90% sensitivity and about 81% specificity, and in testing the same model reached 80%/75%. Most expanded thyroid clonotypes (frequency above 0.001) were also detected in blood, suggesting blood repertoires may reflect thyroid immune responses.

The TCR beta CDR3 regions were amplified from the RNA transcripts. The TCR CDR3 was subjected to a first round of RT-PCR using the HTBI primer set and the Qiagen OneStep RT-PCR kit. Libraries were constructed in a second round of multiplex PCR, after which size selection and purification were carried out. The libraries were sequenced on an Illumina HiSeq2000 using paired-end 100 bp reads. Concerning the study's data processing: SOAPnuke was used to process the raw data, removing reads that contained adapters or uncalled bases, had a mean Phred below 15, or lacked an exact match to the constant primer or identifier. COPE v1.2.5 was used to merge high-quality paired reads, and clonotypes were defined as unique nucleotide sequences. MiTCR v1.1 was used to align clonotypes to the IMGT TRBV, TRBD and TRBJ reference segments. Only V-J combinations with frequency above 0.0001, covering 99.2% of repertoires, were analysed. A TCS score was defined as the ratio of F50 (clonal expansion) to E x V (chaos), with BLOSUM62-based TCRdist applied between CDR3 peptides within each V-J. Welch's t-statistics and random forest reduced around 550 V-J features to 13, which were used in a naive Bayes classifier (R e1071). TCRdb ran its own pipeline on the public reads, namely fastp trimming at Q25 and MiXCR clone calling, and kept in-frame beta chains. Every entry covers one CDR3 protein and lists the most common genes and DNA from its rows. The V and J calls reflect TCRdb's pipeline rather than the authors' work. Within this sample are approximately 530,000 distinct CDR3 sequences, with over 15% of them counted one time only. Approximately 20% of the sample goes to the ten largest clones.

Graves' hyperthyroidism was defined as stable when no progression to ophthalmopathy occurred over 18 months of follow-up. Hyperthyroidism patients were newly diagnosed, with disease duration under 2 months, and aged 18 to 65 years. Any patient with an uncontrolled infection, another autoimmune disease, pregnancy or lactation was excluded. Clinical symptoms, serum thyroxine and TRAb, thyroid ultrasound, and orbital computed tomography formed the basis for the diagnoses. Ficoll-Paque density gradient centrifugation was used to isolate PBMCs from 8.5 to 10 ml of fresh peripheral blood. Total RNA was extracted with Trizol reagent, and quality was checked on an Agilent 2100 Bioanalyzer.

What was sequenced was blood. This receptor was taken from a woman between 18 and 29 years old with Graves' hyperthyroidism. Recombination joined TRBV29-1 with TRBJ2-1, with no reliable assignment of the D segment. The CDR3 region: CSVPANNNEQFF. The nucleotide sequence is TGCAGCGTTCCCGCCAACAACAATGAGCAGTTCTTC.